These T cell receptor beta chains were read from a single sample in a study of metastatic and nonmetastatic thyroid tumors. MiXCR was used by TCRdb to re-call the PCR reads. This table has some 22,000 clones, approximately 23% appearing once. Source material: tumor tissue. These receptors all come from a female donor with papillary thyroid cancer or a benign thyroid nodule (not recorded which). Some clones in this sample may be carry-over from other donors' samples. The CDR3 runs from the conserved cysteine through the conserved F or W. Expanded clones get a size class; other rows say once, few or many, or leave the size out.

cdr3_aa | clone_size | j_call | v_call | cdr3_length
CSGQSEFSYEQYF | NA | TRBJ2-7 | TRBV20-1 | 13
CASSLVGGGNYGYTF | NA | TRBJ1-2 | TRBV27 | 15
CASRVGGTNQPQHF | few | TRBJ1-5 | TRBV28 | 14
CATARRTSGNYNEQFF | NA | TRBJ2-1 | TRBV15 | 16
CASSLTRPVELFF | NA | TRBJ2-2 | TRBV12-3/TRBV12-4 | 13
CASSLSTSGTPPDTQYF | NA | TRBJ2-3 | TRBV7-8 | 17
CATSRAETQYF | many | TRBJ2-5 | TRBV15 | 11
CASSWSSYNSPLHF | medium-sized | TRBJ1-6 | TRBV28 | 14
CANSLAATGYSGNTIYF | NA | TRBJ1-3 | TRBV5-1 | 17
CASSLAGGSSYEQYF | NA | TRBJ2-7 | TRBV7-2 | 15
CSARGSGQQNSPLHF | NA | TRBJ1-6 | TRBV20-1 | 15
CSAHRSTEAFF | NA | TRBJ1-1 | TRBV20-1 | 11
CASSLGTGTDTQYF | NA | TRBJ2-3 | TRBV11-2 | 14
CASIPGRGRRAFF | few | TRBJ1-1 | TRBV6-1 | 13
CASSPSGTSGRGGEQFF | few | TRBJ2-1 | TRBV6-5 | 17
CASSLGGGGGMGEQYF | once | TRBJ2-7 | TRBV7-6 | 16
CASSQVGGHEQYF | medium-sized | TRBJ2-7 | TRBV6-1 | 13
CASSSWLAGFFSRDQYF | few | TRBJ2-7 | TRBV6-5 | 17
CASSELAGWGTQYF | NA | TRBJ2-5 | TRBV25-1 | 14
CASSTKQRVGEKLFF | many | TRBJ1-4 | TRBV6-1 | 15
CASSIGGLAGGWLFF | many | TRBJ2-1 | TRBV19 | 15
CASSRPGPSPLNYGYTF | few | TRBJ1-2 | TRBV6-2/TRBV6-3 | 17
CSASPSGKSGNNEQFF | few | TRBJ2-1 | TRBV20-1 | 16
CSAGQGLDGELFF | NA | TRBJ2-2 | TRBV20-1 | 13
CASTRDGQETQYF | NA | TRBJ2-5 | TRBV5-1 | 13
CASSQRGTTRGETQYF | many | TRBJ2-5 | TRBV3-1 | 16
CASGGQVQGDTQYF | NA | TRBJ2-3 | TRBV2 | 14
CASMGVGPGLYNEQFF | many | TRBJ2-1 | TRBV19 | 16
CASSLESAGELFF | NA | TRBJ2-2 | TRBV11-2 | 13
CATSLAGQYTQYF | few | TRBJ2-5 | TRBV24-1 | 13
CASSSGTGYSPLHF | NA | TRBJ1-6 | TRBV28 | 14
CASRYSGRALNEQFF | few | TRBJ2-1 | TRBV6-2/TRBV6-3 | 15
CASGYLGVAGYGYTF | few | TRBJ1-2 | TRBV6-6 | 15
CASSEAQTAGNTIYF | NA | TRBJ1-3 | TRBV6-1 | 15
CSAIAATPTHGTDTQYF | many | TRBJ2-3 | TRBV20-1 | 17
CASTGTGGNEQYF | NA | TRBJ2-7 | TRBV25-1 | 13
CASSLAGTQETQYF | NA | TRBJ2-5 | TRBV12-3/TRBV12-4 | 14
CASGTSSYGELFF | many | TRBJ2-2 | TRBV25-1 | 13
CASKKMGQGSGELFF | many | TRBJ2-2 | TRBV3-1 | 15
CAWSSGSSYEQYF | medium-sized | TRBJ2-7 | TRBV30 | 13
CASSQDWISETQYF | NA | TRBJ2-5 | TRBV4-3 | 14
CATSDEQRVEQYF | NA | TRBJ2-7 | TRBV24-1 | 13
CASSRSGFEQYF | NA | TRBJ2-7 | TRBV13 | 12
CASSLGDYSSSEQYF | NA | TRBJ2-7 | TRBV5-1 | 15
CASNRPSEGIGYQETQYF | few | TRBJ2-5 | TRBV6-2/TRBV6-3 | 18
CASSLVRDSSYEQYF | medium-sized | TRBJ2-7 | TRBV11-2 | 15
CASSRQAYEQYF | few | TRBJ2-7 | TRBV6-1 | 12
CASSLVKGDGQPQHF | many | TRBJ1-5 | TRBV7-2 | 15
CASSLAQGDGYTF | few | TRBJ1-2 | TRBV5-1 | 13
CASSDWVPYNEQFF | many | TRBJ2-1 | TRBV6-4 | 14
CASSWNRGISPLHF | few | TRBJ1-6 | TRBV6-2/TRBV6-3 | 14
CASSQSLGGNEKLFF | many | TRBJ1-4 | TRBV16 | 15
CASSPSGGLNTEAFF | medium-sized | TRBJ1-1 | TRBV5-6 | 15
CASSSRDGYEQYF | NA | TRBJ2-7 | TRBV6-1 | 13
CAWREPGQGLSPLHF | few | TRBJ1-6 | TRBV30 | 15